The sequence of this T cell receptor (beta chain) was determined in a study of CD8+CD57+ T cells in acquired aplastic anemia. Overall study: An average of 3.2 ug of DNA was obtained from sorted CD4+ and CD8+ cells.

Using genomic DNA as the template, TCR beta VDJ and CDR3 profiling was carried out. A single record per CDR3 protein comes from TCRdb applying MiXCR to the reads. Of 170,000 or so distinct CDR3 sequences in the sample, roughly 63% are singletons; the top ten hold about 42%. A word on this clonotype: An end of the junction differs from the germline gene, which may be a read error.

An expansion of CD8+CD57+ cells by flow cytometry had been shown in patients chosen for sequencing. The CDR3 is 15 amino acids. CDR1 is SGHVS and CDR2 is FQNEAQ in the germline V gene. The source material was sorted CD4+, CD8+, or CD8+CD57+ T cells (not recorded which) from PBMCs. This TCR derives from a human donor with aplastic anemia. This chain uses TRBV7-8 with TRBJ1-2, with TRBD1 matching over 11 bases. Here the CDR3 DNA reads TGTGCCAGCAGTCCGGACAGGGGGCTTAACTCTGGCTACACCTTC. It yields the protein CASSPDRGLNSGYTF. The complete variable domain, with remaining parts taken from reference TRBV7-8 and TRBJ1-2, reads GAGVSQSPRYKVAKRGQDVALRCDPISGHVSLFWYQQALGQGPEFLTYFQNEAQLDKSGLPSDRFFAERPEGSVSTLKIQRTQQEDSAVYLCASSPDRGLNSGYTFGSGTRLTVV.